The 9 T cell receptor beta chains presented below share a single source sample, sequenced in a study of CD8+ T cells in alopecia areata. Sequencing relied on a cDNA template that was reverse transcribed from extracted RNA. Measured with immunoSEQ multiplex PCR; TCRdb has only the in-frame clones, and not every one. The sample includes some 150,000 clones, about two thirds seen only once; the top ten take 36%. The material sequenced was CD8+ T cells sorted from blood. Receptors originate from a human donor in good health.

V usage is TRBV6-5 and J usage is TRBJ1-5, with unresolved D. Looked up from germline, CDR1 is MNHEY and CDR2 is SVGAGI. Between the trimmed V and J ends, which lost 0 bases and 5 bases, there was a span of 8 bases. CDR3 size: 14 residues. The CDR3 DNA follows: TGTGCCAGCAGTTACTCGATCGCCGATCAGCCCCAGCATTTT. This sequence encodes CASSYSIADQPQHF.

This chain connects TRBV29-1 to TRBJ2-2; no clear D gene. The CDR3 runs 13 residues. Germline V CDR1 and CDR2: SQVTM, ANQGSEA. Trimming took 4 bases from V and 7 from J, leaving 13 bases between them. This chain's CDR3 is CSVGLSAGGELFF. Here the CDR3 DNA reads TGCAGCGTTGGGCTCAGCGCCGGCGGGGAGCTGTTTTTT.

J is TRBJ2-1 and V is TRBV2; D unclear. V was shortened by 8 bases and J by 0 bases, with 5 bases between the two germline ends. CDR1 SNHLY and CDR2 FYNNEI come from the germline V gene. CDR3 length: 12 residues. The CDR3 loop is CASFASYNEQFF. The CDR3 coding sequence is TGTGCCAGCTTTGCCTCCTACAATGAGCAGTTCTTC. The full variable domain, in which reference TRBV2 and TRBJ2-1 provide the parts outside the CDR3, is EPEVTQTPSHQVTQMGQEVILRCVPISNHLYFYWYRQILGQKVEFLVSFYNNEISEKSEIFDDQFSVERPDGSNFTLKIRSTKLEDSAMYFCASFASYNEQFFGPGTRLTVL.

The chain has TRBV7-9 and TRBJ1-2, with D maybe TRBD1 (5 bases). Germline lookup yields CDR1 SEHNR and CDR2 FQNEAQ (reference sequence). Trimming left V 6 bases short and J 8 bases short, with 13 bases between. CDR3 size: 12 residues. The CDR3 DNA reads TGTGCCAGCAGGGAGGAGACAGAGGGCTACACCTTC. Its translation is CASREETEGYTF.

The chain has TRBV30 and TRBJ1-5; D not certain. From germline, CDR1 is GTSNPN and CDR2 SVGIG (reference sequence). The CDR3 contains 13 residues. V lost 1 base and J 4 bases, leaving 8 bases between the germline ends. CDR3 residues: CAWSEATNQPQHF. CDR3 coding DNA: TGTGCCTGGAGTGAGGCGACTAATCAGCCCCAGCATTTT.

This clone was recorded a few times. The chain is built from TRBV27 and TRBJ2-1; D perhaps matches TRBD2 (6 bases). Germline V gene sequence: CDR1 MNHEY, CDR2 SMNVEV (reference sequence). This CDR3 has 14 residues. Trimming removed 3 bases at V and 8 bases at J, with 14 bases between. CDR3: CASSFMGGGYEQFF. The CDR3 nucleotides are TGTGCCAGCAGTTTTATGGGGGGAGGTTATGAGCAGTTCTTC.

This clone has a handful of counts. The chain has TRBV18 and TRBJ2-6, with a possible D match to TRBD1 (6 bases). This CDR3 spans 16 amino acids. The V gene's germline CDR1 is KGHSH and CDR2 LQKENI. Trimming took off 3 bases at V and 0 bases at J, with 9 bases between the two ends. CDR3 in amino acids: CASSPGQTSGANVLTF. Written as DNA, the CDR3 is TGTGCCAGCTCACCGGGACAAACCTCTGGGGCCAACGTCCTGACTTTC.

The chain combines TRBV9 with TRBJ2-1, with TRBD2 matching 8 bases. CDR1 is SGDLS, CDR2 YYNGEE, per germline. The J segment lost 6 bases and the V segment lost 0 bases, leaving 5 bases of the junction unmatched. There are 15 residues in the CDR3. CDR3: CASSVGSGSFNEQFF. The CDR3, as DNA: TGTGCCAGCAGCGTAGGAAGCGGGAGCTTCAATGAGCAGTTCTTC.

The gene calls are TRBV27 and TRBJ2-4, with 7 bases identical to TRBD1. This CDR3 has 16 residues. The germline V gene encodes CDR1 MNHEY and CDR2 SMNVEV (reference sequence). Trimming removed 6 bases from V and 0 bases from J; junction bases left unmatched: 8. The CDR3 loop is CASRSTGEIAKNIQYF. CDR3 sequence (DNA): TGTGCCAGCAGATCCACAGGGGAAATAGCCAAAAACATTCAGTACTTC.